The next 32 T cell receptor beta chains were all read from a single sample in a study of T cells expressing NK-cell markers. TCRdb reprocessed the 5' RACE reads and keeps a single row for each CDR3 protein, giving no DNA. The sample's table shows some 390,000 distinct CDR3 sequences. Sequencing input: blood T cells: a sorted CD56 or NKG2C T cell subset, CD4+ or CD8+ T cells, or bulk PBMC T cells (not recorded which). Receptors were obtained from a woman aged 50 to 60 in good health.

The chain is built from TRBV7-8 and TRBJ2-2; TCRdb proposes TRBD1, but this gene call is untestable without DNA. CDR1 is SGHVS and CDR2 is FQNEAQ in the germline V gene. The CDR3 is made up of 14 amino acids. This CDR3 reads CASSYNPGAGELFF.

The chain is built from TRBV12-3 or TRBV12-4 and TRBJ1-2; the TCRdb call, TRBD1, lacks DNA for checking. The CDR3 runs 14 residues. The CDR3 reads CASSPDSLLLGYTF.

V and J are TRBV25-1 and TRBJ2-1. There are 12 residues in the CDR3. Germline V gives CDR1 MGHDK, CDR2 SYGVNS. The CDR3 spells CASSGGYNEQFF.

The gene calls are TRBV4-1 and TRBJ2-2; TCRdb calls TRBD2, which cannot be checked without DNA. The germline V gene encodes CDR1 MGHRA and CDR2 YSYEKL. The CDR3 has 17 residues. CDR3 amino acids: CASSHPVGTSNTGELFF.

J is TRBJ2-1 and V is TRBV7-3; checking the TCRdb D call of TRBD2 is not possible without DNA. The CDR3 runs 14 residues. Looked up from germline, CDR1 is SGHTA and CDR2 is FQGTGA. This CDR3 reads CASSLTGTSDEQFF.

The V call is TRBV20-1, the J call TRBJ2-1; the D call from TCRdb, TRBD2, cannot be confirmed without DNA. CDR1 is DFQATT, CDR2 SNEGSKA, per germline (reference sequence). This CDR3 region has 16 residues. The chain's CDR3 is CSARDLAGGAINEQFF.

This chain connects TRBV24-1 to TRBJ2-5. The CDR3 extends over 13 amino acids. Germline assignment: CDR1 KGHDR and CDR2 SFDVKD. This CDR3 is CATSDRRKETQYF.

The genes are TRBV28 and TRBJ2-3; TCRdb's D call of TRBD2 is untestable without DNA. The CDR3 has 22 amino acids. Germline CDR1 MDHEN, CDR2 SYDVKM. CDR3 region: CASSRTIYRPGTSGGPTDTQYF.

CDR3 residues: CASSAPGEQFF. The chain links TRBV6-6 to TRBJ2-1; no DNA is available, so the TRBD1 call from TCRdb remains unchecked. This CDR3 is built from 11 residues. CDR1 is MNHNY and CDR2 is SVGAGI in the germline V gene (reference sequence).

V gene TRBV10-3 combines with J gene TRBJ2-4; without DNA, the TCRdb call of TRBD1 cannot be checked. The CDR3 is 12 residues long. Germline values: CDR1 ENHRY, CDR2 SYGVKD. The CDR3 sequence: CAILGQGDIQYF.

The V and J genes are TRBV29-1 and TRBJ2-2; TCRdb picks TRBD2, but there is no DNA to check that call. The CDR3 contains 15 residues. The V gene's germline CDR1 is SQVTM and CDR2 ANQGSEA. The CDR3 protein is CSVSPRLANTGELFF.

The chain couples TRBV7-2 to TRBJ1-5. This CDR3 has 13 residues. Germline values: CDR1 SGHTA, CDR2 FQGNSA. CDR3 protein: CASSPGRSQPQHF. Variable domain in full (rest from reference TRBV7-2 and TRBJ1-5): GAGVSQSPSNKVTEKGKDVELRCDPISGHTALYWYRQSLGQGLEFLIYFQGNSAPDKSGLPSDRFSAERTGGSVSTLTIQRTQQEDSAVYLCASSPGRSQPQHFGDGTRLSIL.

The chain has TRBV29-1 and TRBJ2-2; TCRdb's D call, TRBD2, is unchecked because there is no DNA. CDR1 and CDR2 (germline): SQVTM, ANQGSEA. The CDR3 extends over 15 amino acids. CDR3 residues: CSVVRGTSGSGELFF.

The rearrangement links TRBV7-9 to TRBJ1-5. The germline V gene encodes CDR1 SEHNR and CDR2 FQNEAQ (reference sequence). This CDR3 comprises 13 residues. The CDR3 protein is CASTGGGNQPQHF.

J is TRBJ1-2 and V is TRBV25-1; TCRdb gives TRBD1 as the D gene, but with no DNA this cannot be confirmed. Per germline, CDR1 MGHDK and CDR2 SYGVNS. The CDR3 totals 14 residues. The CDR3 spells CASSEAPGMDGYTF.

The chain employs TRBV20-1 and TRBJ1-1; TCRdb indicates TRBD1, and absent DNA this call remains unverified. The CDR3 length is 11 residues. From germline, CDR1 is DFQATT and CDR2 SNEGSKA (reference sequence). The CDR3 loop reads CSAKSGERAFF.

The rearrangement joins TRBV7-9 to TRBJ2-4; without DNA, the TCRdb call of TRBD2 cannot be checked. The CDR3 consists of 16 residues. The germline V gene has CDR1 SEHNR and CDR2 FQNEAQ (reference sequence). CDR3 sequence reads: CASSLRDLIQGNIQYF.

The chain recombines TRBV27 with TRBJ2-5; TCRdb gives TRBD2 as the D gene, but with no DNA this cannot be confirmed. The CDR3 sequence is 15 residues long. Germline CDR1 reads MNHEY; CDR2 reads SMNVEV (reference sequence). The CDR3: CASKELASEGETQYF.

J is TRBJ2-1 and V is TRBV3-1; absent DNA, TCRdb's TRBD2 call cannot be checked. Germline lookup yields CDR1 LGHDT and CDR2 YNNKEL (reference sequence). The CDR3 has 17 residues. This CDR3 reads CASSLGLAGVTYNEQFF.

The chain couples TRBV4-1 to TRBJ2-1. Germline CDR1 MGHRA, CDR2 YSYEKL. This CDR3 spans 16 amino acids. The CDR3 loop is CASSQDATVSYNEQFF.

The chain couples TRBV6-5 to TRBJ1-1. Per germline, CDR1 MNHEY and CDR2 SVGAGI. The CDR3 totals 13 residues. Here the CDR3 reads CASVTFGNTEAFF.

This chain uses TRBV20-1 with TRBJ1-1. The CDR3 sequence is 15 residues long. The germline V gene encodes CDR1 DFQATT and CDR2 SNEGSKA (reference sequence). The CDR3 loop reads CSALLGRGWVTEAFF.

The V and J genes are TRBV2 and TRBJ2-7; TCRdb's D call of TRBD1 is untestable without DNA. Per germline, CDR1 SNHLY and CDR2 FYNNEI. The CDR3 totals 17 residues. CDR3 sequence reads: CASSEAPPGPPTYEQYF.

The chain is built from TRBV4-2 and TRBJ2-1; there is no DNA to check the TCRdb D call of TRBD2. The CDR3 consists of 15 residues. CDR1 and CDR2 from the germline V gene are LGHNA and YNFKEQ. The CDR3 sequence: CASSPRTSGDNEQFF.

The rearrangement joins TRBV27 to TRBJ1-2; checking the TCRdb D call of TRBD1 is not possible without DNA. Germline lookup yields CDR1 MNHEY and CDR2 SMNVEV (reference sequence). The CDR3 consists of 15 residues. This chain's CDR3 is CASSPRTGLNYGYTF.

The V call is TRBV10-3, the J call TRBJ2-1; TCRdb selects TRBD2, and the lack of DNA leaves this call unchecked. Germline loops: CDR1 ENHRY, CDR2 SYGVKD. The CDR3 totals 14 residues. The CDR3 reads CAIKASGADNEQFF.

The rearrangement links TRBV5-1 to TRBJ2-1; checking the TCRdb D call of TRBD2 is not possible without DNA. From germline, CDR1 is SGHRS and CDR2 YFSETQ. This CDR3 spans 15 amino acids. The CDR3 here is CASSVAGGSYNEQFF.

The rearrangement joins TRBV2 to TRBJ2-3; the TCRdb call, TRBD2, lacks DNA for checking. CDR1 is SNHLY, CDR2 FYNNEI, per germline. The CDR3 sequence is 15 residues long. CDR3: CASSGTSGGSNTQYF. The full variable domain, completed using reference TRBV2 and TRBJ2-3, is EPEVTQTPSHQVTQMGQEVILRCVPISNHLYFYWYRQILGQKVEFLVSFYNNEISEKSEIFDDQFSVERPDGSNFTLKIRSTKLEDSAMYFCASSGTSGGSNTQYFGPGTRLTVL.

V usage is TRBV21-1 and J usage is TRBJ2-3. TRBV21-1 is shown as a pseudogene. The length of the CDR3 is 15 residues. The CDR3 loop is CASSLQDWSTDTQYF.

The rearrangement joins TRBV20-1 to TRBJ2-5; the TRBD1 assignment by TCRdb is unverifiable without DNA. CDR3 length equals 17 residues. Germline V gene sequence: CDR1 DFQATT, CDR2 SNEGSKA (reference sequence). CDR3 loop: CSARPTPPLEQKETQYF.

The J gene is TRBJ2-6, the V gene TRBV10-3. This CDR3 region has 14 residues. Germline CDR1 reads ENHRY; CDR2 reads SYGVKD. CDR3 protein: CAILPGSGANVLTF.

The chain recombines TRBV3-1 with TRBJ2-5; TCRdb reports TRBD1, a call that lacks DNA to check it against. CDR1 is LGHDT and CDR2 is YNNKEL in the germline V gene (reference sequence). The CDR3 is made up of 14 amino acids. The CDR3 loop reads CASSRFRTGETQYF.